A selection of T cell receptor beta chains follows, all from one sample in a study of T cell responses to AZD1222 COVID-19 vaccine. Method: immunoSEQ multiplex PCR; TCRdb's copy keeps in-frame clones and lacks some. Here the sample spans about 130,000 clones, roughly 86% being singletons. Sequences were derived from peripheral blood, sampled on day 0 of AZD1222 vaccination. These receptors all stem from an adult in good health. Each CDR3 is given with its conserved first and last residue. The order of the fields is V gene, clone size, D gene, J gene, CDR3 length, CDR3 DNA, CDR3 protein. The D gene is left open where the match is weak. Some rows mark clone size as missing; the rest say once, few, many or name a class of expanded clone.

TRBV30	.	TRBD2	TRBJ2-3	14	TGTGCCTGGATAGCGGGGGGGCCGACAGATACGCAGTATTTT	CAWIAGGPTDTQYF
TRBV19	.	.	TRBJ2-3	14	TGTGCCAGTAGCCCGAAACAGGGTATAGATACGCAGTATTTT	CASSPKQGIDTQYF
TRBV5-1	.	.	TRBJ1-1	15	TGCGCCAGCAGCGAGCGACAGCGGAGGTACACTGAAGCTTTCTTT	CASSERQRRYTEAFF
TRBV30	few	.	TRBJ1-5	17	TGTGCCTGGAGTGTACGTCGGGAGACAATATGGGGACAGCCCCAGCATTTT	CAWSVRRETIWGQPQHF
TRBV27	.	.	TRBJ1-1	15	TGTGCCAGCAGCCCTACTCGGGCCCCGAACACTGAAGCTTTCTTT	CASSPTRAPNTEAFF
TRBV5-1	once	TRBD1	TRBJ2-3	16	TGCGCCAGCAGCCCCCCGACAGGGGAGAGCACAGATACGCAGTATTTT	CASSPPTGESTDTQYF
TRBV5-1	.	.	TRBJ2-5	16	TGCGCCAGCAGCTTAGGCAGGTTAAGTACGCAAGAGACCCAGTACTTC	CASSLGRLSTQETQYF
TRBV11-2	once	.	TRBJ1-5	13	TGTGCCAGCAGCTTAGAACGCGGTCGGCCCCAGCATTTT	CASSLERGRPQHF
TRBV2	.	.	TRBJ1-4	13	TGTGCCAGCAAGGGGCTTATCGTTGAAAAACTGTTTTTT	CASKGLIVEKLFF
TRBV11-3	.	TRBD1	TRBJ2-3	16	TGTGCCAGCAGCTTGGGACAGGGGCAATTCACAGATACGCAGTATTTT	CASSLGQGQFTDTQYF
TRBV3-1/TRBV3-2	.	.	TRBJ2-3	15	TGTGCCAGCAGCCAACTCGGTGGAGGGACAGATACGCAGTATTTT	CASSQLGGGTDTQYF
TRBV6-5	few	.	TRBJ2-2	12	TGTGCCAGCAGTCAAAGGAACGGGGAGCTGTTTTTT	CASSQRNGELFF
TRBV11-3	.	.	TRBJ2-7	13	TGTGCCAGCAGCCTGAGACCGGGGTGGGAGCAGTACTTC	CASSLRPGWEQYF
TRBV5-1	.	.	TRBJ2-1	15	TGCGCCAGCAGCTTGGCCGGGACTGTTGCGAATGAGCAGTTCTTC	CASSLAGTVANEQFF
TRBV2	.	.	TRBJ2-6	14	TGTGCCAGCAAGGACGACTTAGGGGCCAACGTCCTGACTTTC	CASKDDLGANVLTF
TRBV19	once	.	TRBJ1-5	13	TGTGCCACCAGTGGCAGGTCCGGGCAGCCCCAGCATTTT	CATSGRSGQPQHF
TRBV28	.	.	TRBJ2-4	12	TGTGCCAGCAGCGGCAGTGCGGACATTCAGTACTTC	CASSGSADIQYF
TRBV6-6	.	TRBD2	TRBJ2-1	15	TGTGCCAGCAGAGACTTAGCGGGGGGGCGGGATGAGCAGTTCTTC	CASRDLAGGRDEQFF
TRBV19	.	.	TRBJ1-1	16	TGTGCCAGTAGTAGAAACGGGGTCGGGTTGAACACTGAAGCTTTCTTT	CASSRNGVGLNTEAFF
TRBV10-2	.	TRBD2	TRBJ2-3	14	TGCGCCAGCAGTGGCGGGAGTGGAACAGATACGCAGTATTTT	CASSGGSGTDTQYF
TRBV7-8	.	TRBD2	TRBJ2-3	17	TGTGCCAGCAGCTCGGGACTAGCGGGCGCTAGCACAGATACGCAGTATTTT	CASSSGLAGASTDTQYF
TRBV7-2	.	.	TRBJ1-1	13	TGTGCCAGCAGGAGGGGGTTGAACACTGAAGCTTTCTTT	CASRRGLNTEAFF
TRBV5-1	.	.	TRBJ2-5	13	TGCGCCAGCAGCTTGGAGCCAAGAGAGACCCAGTACTTC	CASSLEPRETQYF
TRBV5-1	.	TRBD1	TRBJ2-7	12	TGCGCCAGCAGCTCACAGGGGTACGAGCAGTACTTC	CASSSQGYEQYF
TRBV7-2	.	TRBD1	TRBJ2-2	15	TGTGCCAGCAGCTCTGGGACAGGGGGCACCGGGGAGCTGTTTTTT	CASSSGTGGTGELFF
TRBV28	.	.	TRBJ2-2	17	TGTGCCAGCAGCCCCCGTCTGGTTTCTACCAACACCGGGGAGCTGTTTTTT	CASSPRLVSTNTGELFF
TRBV5-1	.	.	TRBJ1-3	17	TGCGCCAGCAGCCCGCAAGGACTCTCGAGTGGTGGAAACACCATATATTTT	CASSPQGLSSGGNTIYF
TRBV7-2	.	.	TRBJ1-1	15	TGTGCCAGCAGCTTAGGGTCTATAGTGAACACTGAAGCTTTCTTT	CASSLGSIVNTEAFF
TRBV4-2	.	TRBD2	TRBJ2-1	14	TGTGCCAGCAGCCAAGGTGGGAGGGCCCGTGAGCAGTTCTTC	CASSQGGRAREQFF
TRBV11-3	.	TRBD2	TRBJ2-1	15	TGTGCCAGCAGCTTAAGTCTAGCGGCATACAATGAGCAGTTCTTC	CASSLSLAAYNEQFF
TRBV5-6	.	.	TRBJ1-1	14	TGTGCCAGCAGCTTGACTCCAGGGAACACTGAAGCTTTCTTT	CASSLTPGNTEAFF
TRBV7-2	.	.	TRBJ1-3	13	TGTGCCAGCAGAACAGGGTCTGGAAACACCATATATTTT	CASRTGSGNTIYF
TRBV7-3	.	.	TRBJ1-1	16	TGTGCCAGCAGCCCTTCGACATCGTCGATGAACACTGAAGCTTTCTTT	CASSPSTSSMNTEAFF
TRBV5-1	.	.	TRBJ2-5	16	TGCGCCAGCAGCTTGGCCGGGCAGTCCGCCGCGGAGACCCAGTACTTC	CASSLAGQSAAETQYF
TRBV6-2/TRBV6-3	once	.	TRBJ1-2	19	TGTGCCAGCAGTTACTCGATGGGACTGGCCAGACTAGCTAACTATGGCTACACCTTC	CASSYSMGLARLANYGYTF
TRBV2	.	.	TRBJ2-5	13	TGTGCCAGCAGTGAGAACCACGGGGAGACCCAGTACTTC	CASSENHGETQYF
TRBV12-3/TRBV12-4	.	.	TRBJ2-3	13	TGTGCCAGCTTACCAGACAGCACAGATACGCAGTATTTT	CASLPDSTDTQYF
TRBV27	.	.	TRBJ1-5	18	TGTGCCAGCAGTTTAGGCAGGGGAATAGGCCTGGGAAATCAGCCCCAGCATTTT	CASSLGRGIGLGNQPQHF
TRBV18	.	.	TRBJ1-1	13	TGTGCCAGCTCACACGGACCAGTCACTGAAGCTTTCTTT	CASSHGPVTEAFF
TRBV6-2/TRBV6-3	.	TRBD2	TRBJ2-1	17	TGTGCCAGCAGTTCGCCCCTTAGCGGGAGCTCCTACAATGAGCAGTTCTTC	CASSSPLSGSSYNEQFF
TRBV19	.	.	TRBJ1-3	15	TGTGCCAGTAGTTCGAGGTCGTTCTCTGGAAACACCATATATTTT	CASSSRSFSGNTIYF
TRBV27	.	.	TRBJ1-5	12	TGTGCCAGCAGTTTACCCGGGGGGCCCCAGCATTTT	CASSLPGGPQHF
TRBV28	.	.	TRBJ1-5	16	TGTGCCAGCAGCCTGGGACCAATCCATAGCAATCAGCCCCAGCATTTT	CASSLGPIHSNQPQHF
TRBV27	.	.	TRBJ2-1	17	TGTGCCAGCAGTCGAATGTCGGGAGAACCCTCCTACAATGAGCAGTTCTTC	CASSRMSGEPSYNEQFF
TRBV7-9	once	.	TRBJ2-7	14	TGTGCCAGCAGCTTAGTCGGGAGCCGGGGCGAGCAGTACTTC	CASSLVGSRGEQYF
TRBV7-2	.	.	TRBJ1-2	12	TGTGCCAGCAGCTTAAGGGCAAGTGGCTACACCTTC	CASSLRASGYTF
TRBV6-2/TRBV6-3	.	.	TRBJ2-3	14	TGTGCCAGCAGTTACTCGCCGGCGGTAGATACGCAGTATTTT	CASSYSPAVDTQYF
TRBV19	.	TRBD1	TRBJ1-2	13	TGTGCCAGTAGCTCACAGGGGACCTATGGCTACACCTTC	CASSSQGTYGYTF
TRBV5-1	.	.	TRBJ2-2	14	TGCGCCGGTCGGGACCTCCCGAACACCGGGGAGCTGTTTTTT	CAGRDLPNTGELFF
TRBV19	.	TRBD2	TRBJ2-7	15	TGTGCCAGTAGTATCACCCTTGGACTAGTTTACGAGCAGTACTTC	CASSITLGLVYEQYF
TRBV18	.	TRBD1	TRBJ1-2	14	TGTGCCAGCTCCCCCGGGACAGGGGGCGCGGGCTACACCTTC	CASSPGTGGAGYTF
TRBV18	few	TRBD2	TRBJ2-3	14	TGTGCCAGCTCACCCCGGCGGGAGGGAGATACGCAGTATTTT	CASSPRREGDTQYF
TRBV27	.	.	TRBJ2-3	16	TGTGCCAGCAGTTTATCTCCCGTTAGGCTAGCGGATACGCAGTATTTT	CASSLSPVRLADTQYF
TRBV6-2/TRBV6-3	.	.	TRBJ2-1	14	TGTGCCAGCAGTAGGGTTAGCGCAAACAATGAGCAGTTCTTC	CASSRVSANNEQFF
TRBV28	.	.	TRBJ1-5	12	TGTGCCAGCAGTGCGGGAAATCAGCCCCAGCATTTT	CASSAGNQPQHF
TRBV20-1	few	.	TRBJ1-5	15	TGCAGTGCTAGTCTACCAGGGGATGGCAATCAGCCCCAGCATTTT	CSASLPGDGNQPQHF